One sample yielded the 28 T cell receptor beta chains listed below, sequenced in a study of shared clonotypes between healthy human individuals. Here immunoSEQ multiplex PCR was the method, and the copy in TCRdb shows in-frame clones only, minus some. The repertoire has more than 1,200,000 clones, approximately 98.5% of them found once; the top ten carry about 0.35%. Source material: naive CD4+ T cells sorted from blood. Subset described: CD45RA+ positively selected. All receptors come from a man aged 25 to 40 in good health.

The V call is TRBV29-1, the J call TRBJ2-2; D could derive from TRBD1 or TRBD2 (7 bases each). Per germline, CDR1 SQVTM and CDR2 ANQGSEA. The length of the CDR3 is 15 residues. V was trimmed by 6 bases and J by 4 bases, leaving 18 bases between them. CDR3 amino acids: CSVRGGGALTGELFF. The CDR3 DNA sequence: TGCAGCGTCCGGGGAGGGGGCGCTCTCACCGGGGAGCTGTTTTTT.

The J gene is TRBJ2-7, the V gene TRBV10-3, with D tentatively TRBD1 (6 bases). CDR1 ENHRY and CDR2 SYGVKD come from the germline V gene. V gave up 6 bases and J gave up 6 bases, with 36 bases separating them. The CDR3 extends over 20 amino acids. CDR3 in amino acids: CAISHGTQGRVLGLLAEQYF. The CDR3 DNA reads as TGTGCCATCAGCCACGGAACACAGGGTAGGGTCTTGGGTCTTTTAGCCGAGCAGTACTTC.

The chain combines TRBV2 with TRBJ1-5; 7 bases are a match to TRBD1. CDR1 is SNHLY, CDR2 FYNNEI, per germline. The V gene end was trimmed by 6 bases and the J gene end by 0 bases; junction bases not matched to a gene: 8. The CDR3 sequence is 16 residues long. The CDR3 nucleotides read TGTGCCAGCAGGAGGGACAGTAAAGTTAGCAATCAGCCCCAGCATTTT. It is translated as CASRRDSKVSNQPQHF.

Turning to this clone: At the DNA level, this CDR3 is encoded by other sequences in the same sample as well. The CDR3 loop is CASSVVGSTGELFF. CDR3 nucleotide sequence: TGTGCCAGCAGCGTAGTGGGGAGCACCGGGGAGCTGTTTTTT. The chain employs TRBV9 and TRBJ2-2, with a possible D match to TRBD2 (5 bases). Germline V gene data show CDR1 as SGDLS and CDR2 as YYNGEE. This CDR3 has 14 residues. Trimming pared 0 bases from V and 4 bases from J, leaving 7 bases between.

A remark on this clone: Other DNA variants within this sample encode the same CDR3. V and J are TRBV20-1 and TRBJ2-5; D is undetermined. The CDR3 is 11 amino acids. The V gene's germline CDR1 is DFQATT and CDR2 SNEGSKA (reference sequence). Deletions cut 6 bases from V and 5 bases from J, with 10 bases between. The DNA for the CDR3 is TGCAGTGCCCTAAAAGGGGAGACCCAGTACTTC. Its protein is CSALKGETQYF.

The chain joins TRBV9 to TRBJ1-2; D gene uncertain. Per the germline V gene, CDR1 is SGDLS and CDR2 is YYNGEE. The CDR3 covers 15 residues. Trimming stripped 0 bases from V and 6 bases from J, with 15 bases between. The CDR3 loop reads CASSVEGRLGHGYTF. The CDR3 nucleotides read TGTGCCAGCAGCGTAGAAGGGAGGTTAGGCCATGGCTACACCTTC.

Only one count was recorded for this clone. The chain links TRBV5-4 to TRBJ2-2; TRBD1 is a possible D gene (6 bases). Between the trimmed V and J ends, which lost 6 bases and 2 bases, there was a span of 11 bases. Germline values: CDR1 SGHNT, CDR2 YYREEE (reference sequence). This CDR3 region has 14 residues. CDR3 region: CASKDRKNTGELFF. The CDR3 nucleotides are TGTGCCAGCAAGGACAGAAAAAACACCGGGGAGCTGTTTTTT.

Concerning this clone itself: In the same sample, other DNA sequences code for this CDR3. CDR3 in amino acids: CASSISGELFF. The CDR3 DNA reads as TGTGCCAGTAGTATAAGCGGGGAGCTGTTTTTT. The chain is built from TRBV19 and TRBJ2-2; D is unclear. Germline V gene sequence: CDR1 LNHDA, CDR2 SQIVND (reference sequence). This CDR3 has 11 residues. V gave up 2 bases and J gave up 7 bases, with 2 bases separating them.

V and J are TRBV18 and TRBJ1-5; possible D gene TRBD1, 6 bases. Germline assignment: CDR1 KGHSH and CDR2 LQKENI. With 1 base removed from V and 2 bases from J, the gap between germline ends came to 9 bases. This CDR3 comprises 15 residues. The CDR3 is CASSPQGVGNQPQHF. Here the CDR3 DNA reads TGTGCCAGCTCACCACAGGGGGTAGGCAATCAGCCCCAGCATTTT.

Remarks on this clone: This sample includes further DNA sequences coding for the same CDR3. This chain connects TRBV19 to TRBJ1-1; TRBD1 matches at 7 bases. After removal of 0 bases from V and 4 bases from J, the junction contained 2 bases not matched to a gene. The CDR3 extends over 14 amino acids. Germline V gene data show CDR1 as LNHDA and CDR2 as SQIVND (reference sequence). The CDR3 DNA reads TGTGCCAGTAGTATAGACCAGGGGGGCACTGAAGCTTTCTTT. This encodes CASSIDQGGTEAFF.

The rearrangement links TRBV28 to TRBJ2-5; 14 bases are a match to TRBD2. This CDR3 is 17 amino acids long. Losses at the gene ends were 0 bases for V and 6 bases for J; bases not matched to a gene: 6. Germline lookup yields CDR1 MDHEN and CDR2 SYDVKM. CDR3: CASSLWTGTSGRKTQYF. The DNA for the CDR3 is TGTGCCAGCAGTTTATGGACCGGGACTAGCGGGAGAAAGACCCAGTACTTC.

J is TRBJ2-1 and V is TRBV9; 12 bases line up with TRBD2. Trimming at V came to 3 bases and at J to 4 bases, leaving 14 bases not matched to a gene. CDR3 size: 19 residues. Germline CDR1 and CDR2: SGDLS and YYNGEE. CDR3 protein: CASSGGPSGRANTYNEQFF. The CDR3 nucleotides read TGTGCCAGCAGCGGGGGGCCTAGCGGGAGGGCCAATACGTACAATGAGCAGTTCTTC.

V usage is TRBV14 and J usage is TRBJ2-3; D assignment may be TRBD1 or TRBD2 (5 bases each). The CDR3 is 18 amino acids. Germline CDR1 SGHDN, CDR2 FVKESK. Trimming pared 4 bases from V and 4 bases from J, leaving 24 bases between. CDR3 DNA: TGTGCCAGCAGCCCAGCTTCCCGACAGAGGGGTTTGTCAGATACGCAGTATTTT. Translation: CASSPASRQRGLSDTQYF.

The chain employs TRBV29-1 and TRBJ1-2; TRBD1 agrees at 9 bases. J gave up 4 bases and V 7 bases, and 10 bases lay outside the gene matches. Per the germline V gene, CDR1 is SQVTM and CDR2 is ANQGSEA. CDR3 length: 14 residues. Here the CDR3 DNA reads TGCAGCGCAGCAGTACAGGGGGCCACCTATGGCTACACCTTC. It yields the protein CSAAVQGATYGYTF.

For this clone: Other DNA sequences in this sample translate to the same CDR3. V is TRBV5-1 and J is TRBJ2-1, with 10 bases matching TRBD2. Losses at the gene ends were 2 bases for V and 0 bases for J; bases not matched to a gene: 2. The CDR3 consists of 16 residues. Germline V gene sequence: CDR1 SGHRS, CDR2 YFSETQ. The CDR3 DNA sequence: TGCGCCAGCAGCTTCGCTAGCGGGAGCTCCTACAATGAGCAGTTCTTC. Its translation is CASSFASGSSYNEQFF.

This chain's CDR3 is CASSSRLASRQETQYF. The CDR3 DNA sequence: TGTGCCAGCAGCTCCAGACTAGCCTCCCGCCAAGAGACCCAGTACTTC. The chain recombines TRBV13 with TRBJ2-5, with TRBD2 matching 7 bases. Germline CDR1 reads PRHDT; CDR2 reads FYEKMQ (reference sequence). After removal of 4 bases from V and 1 base from J, the junction contained 9 bases not matched to a gene. The CDR3 runs to 16 residues. The full variable domain, completed using reference TRBV13 and TRBJ2-5, is AAGVIQSPRHLIKEKRETATLKCYPIPRHDTVYWYQQGPGQDPQFLISFYEKMQSDKGSIPDRFSAQQFSDYHSELNMSSLELGDSALYFCASSSRLASRQETQYFGPGTRLLVL.

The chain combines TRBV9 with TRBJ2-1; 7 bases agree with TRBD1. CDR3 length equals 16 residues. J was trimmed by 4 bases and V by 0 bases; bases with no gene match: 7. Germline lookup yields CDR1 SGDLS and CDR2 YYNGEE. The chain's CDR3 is CASSVGGQELYNEQFF. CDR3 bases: TGTGCCAGCAGCGTAGGAGGACAGGAACTATACAATGAGCAGTTCTTC.

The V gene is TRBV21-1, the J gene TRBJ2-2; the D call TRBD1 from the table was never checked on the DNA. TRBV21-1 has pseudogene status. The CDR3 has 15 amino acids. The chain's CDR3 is CASSTYKGATGELFF. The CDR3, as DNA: TGTGCCAGCAGCACGTACAAAGGGGCCACCGGGGAGCTGTTTTTT.

Written as DNA, the CDR3 is TGCGCCAGCAGCCTGAAGTCCCCGGGCGCTGAAGCTTTCTTT. Amino acid sequence: CASSLKSPGAEAFF. The rearrangement links TRBV5-1 to TRBJ1-1; no reliable D call. V was shortened by 4 bases and J by 6 bases, with 16 bases between the two germline ends. This CDR3 is built from 14 residues. CDR1 SGHRS and CDR2 YFSETQ come from the germline V gene.

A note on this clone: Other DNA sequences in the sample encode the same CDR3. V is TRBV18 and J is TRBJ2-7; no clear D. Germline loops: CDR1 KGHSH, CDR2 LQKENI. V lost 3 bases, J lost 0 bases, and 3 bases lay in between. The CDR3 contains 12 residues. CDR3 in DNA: TGTGCCAGCTCACCCACCTCCTACGAGCAGTACTTC. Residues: CASSPTSYEQYF.

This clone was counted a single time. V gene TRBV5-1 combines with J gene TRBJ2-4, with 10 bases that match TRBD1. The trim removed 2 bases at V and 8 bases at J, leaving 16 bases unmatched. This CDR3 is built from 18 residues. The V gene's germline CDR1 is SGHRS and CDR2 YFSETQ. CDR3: CASSLTGTGAFGIDIQYF. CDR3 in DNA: TGCGCCAGCAGCTTAACCGGGACAGGGGCTTTCGGTATTGACATTCAGTACTTC.

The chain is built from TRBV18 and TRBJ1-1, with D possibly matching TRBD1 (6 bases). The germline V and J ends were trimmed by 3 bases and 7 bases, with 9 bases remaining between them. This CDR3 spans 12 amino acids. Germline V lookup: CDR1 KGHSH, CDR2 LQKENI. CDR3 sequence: CASSPATGEAFF. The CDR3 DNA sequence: TGTGCCAGCTCACCGGCGACAGGTGAAGCTTTCTTT.

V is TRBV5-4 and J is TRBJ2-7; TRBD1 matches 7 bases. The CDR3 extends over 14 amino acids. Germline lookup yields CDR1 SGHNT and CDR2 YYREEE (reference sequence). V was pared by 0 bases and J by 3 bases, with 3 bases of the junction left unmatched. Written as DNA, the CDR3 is TGTGCCAGCAGCTTGGGGGGACAGCGCTACGAGCAGTACTTC. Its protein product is CASSLGGQRYEQYF.

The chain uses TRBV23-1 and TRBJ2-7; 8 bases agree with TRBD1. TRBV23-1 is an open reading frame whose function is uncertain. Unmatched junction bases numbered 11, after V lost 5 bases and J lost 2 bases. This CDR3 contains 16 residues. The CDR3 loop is CASSGMRTGLTYEQYF. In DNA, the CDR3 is TGCGCCAGCAGTGGAATGAGGACAGGGTTAACCTACGAGCAGTACTTC.

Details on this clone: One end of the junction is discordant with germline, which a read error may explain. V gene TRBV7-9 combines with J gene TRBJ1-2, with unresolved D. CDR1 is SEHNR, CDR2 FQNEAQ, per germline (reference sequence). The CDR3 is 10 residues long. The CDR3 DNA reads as TGTGCCAGCAGCTTTTTCCCACGGGCCTTC. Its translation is CASSFFPRAF. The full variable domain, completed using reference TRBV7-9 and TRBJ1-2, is DTGVSQNPRHKITKRGQNVTFRCDPISEHNRLYWYRQTLGQGPEFLTYFQNEAQLEKSRLLSDRFSAERPKGSFSTLEIQRTEQGDSAMYLCASSFFPRAFGSGTRLTVV.

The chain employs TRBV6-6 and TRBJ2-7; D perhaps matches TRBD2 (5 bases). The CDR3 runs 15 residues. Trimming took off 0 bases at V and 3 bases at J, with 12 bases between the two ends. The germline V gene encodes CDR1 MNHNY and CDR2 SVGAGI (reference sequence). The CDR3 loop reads CASSYSRVGGYEQYF. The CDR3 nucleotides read TGTGCCAGCAGTTACTCTAGGGTCGGAGGCTACGAGCAGTACTTC.

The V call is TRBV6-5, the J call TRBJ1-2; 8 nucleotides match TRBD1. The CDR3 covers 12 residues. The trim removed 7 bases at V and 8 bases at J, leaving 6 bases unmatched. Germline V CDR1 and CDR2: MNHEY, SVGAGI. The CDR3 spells CASIGGTGGYTF. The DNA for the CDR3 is TGTGCCAGCATCGGGGGGACAGGCGGCTACACCTTC.

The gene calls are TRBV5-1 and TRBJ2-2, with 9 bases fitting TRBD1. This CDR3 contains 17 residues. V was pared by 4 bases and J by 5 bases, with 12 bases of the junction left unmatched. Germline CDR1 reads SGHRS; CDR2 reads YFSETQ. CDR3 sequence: CASSPITGGWGTGELFF. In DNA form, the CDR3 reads TGCGCCAGCAGCCCCATAACAGGGGGCTGGGGTACCGGGGAGCTGTTTTTT. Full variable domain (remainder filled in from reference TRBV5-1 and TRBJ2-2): KAGVTQTPRYLIKTRGQQVTLSCSPISGHRSVSWYQQTPGQGLQFLFEYFSETQRNKGNFPGRFSGRQFSNSRSEMNVSTLELGDSALYLCASSPITGGWGTGELFFGEGSRLTVL.